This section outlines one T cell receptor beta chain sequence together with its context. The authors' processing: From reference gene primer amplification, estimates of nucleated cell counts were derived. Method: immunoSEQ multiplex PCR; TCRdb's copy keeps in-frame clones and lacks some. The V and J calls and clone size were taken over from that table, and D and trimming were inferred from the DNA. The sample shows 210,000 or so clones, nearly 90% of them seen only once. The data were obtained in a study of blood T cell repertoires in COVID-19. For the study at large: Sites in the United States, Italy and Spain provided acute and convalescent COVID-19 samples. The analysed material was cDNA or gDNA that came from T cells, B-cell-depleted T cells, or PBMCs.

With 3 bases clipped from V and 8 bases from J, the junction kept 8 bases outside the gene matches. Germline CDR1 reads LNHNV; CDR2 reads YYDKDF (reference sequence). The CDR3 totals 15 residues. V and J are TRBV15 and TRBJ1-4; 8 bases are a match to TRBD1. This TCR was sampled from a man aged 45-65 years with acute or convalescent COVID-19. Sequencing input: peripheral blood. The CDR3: CATSRGSGGKEKLFF. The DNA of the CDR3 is TGTGCCACCAGCAGGGGGTCAGGGGGCAAGGAAAAACTGTTTTTT. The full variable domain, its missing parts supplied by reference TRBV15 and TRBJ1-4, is DAMVIQNPRYQVTQFGKPVTLSCSQTLNHNVMYWYQQKSSQAPKLLFHYYDKDFNNEADTPDNFQSRRPNTSFCFLDIRSPGLGDTAMYLCATSRGSGGKEKLFFGSGTQLSVL.